What follows is one TCR beta chain and its context. Its antigen is currently unknown. This sample is part of a study of T cell responses to AZD1222 COVID-19 vaccine. Study-wide results and caveats: With two AZD1222 doses given, Spike-specific TCR breadth and depth both rose. The sample set comprised mostly white British donors with more females, and clonal diversity was possibly underestimated.

Here immunoSEQ multiplex PCR was the method, and the copy in TCRdb shows in-frame clones only, minus some. The sample holds about 40,000 clones, approximately 88% seen once. Germline V gene lookup returns CDR1 MNHEY and CDR2 SMNVEV (reference sequence). This CDR3 region has 17 residues. Trimming left V 8 bases short and J 0 bases short, with 19 bases between. Second-dose timings of about 4 or about 12 weeks were pooled. Sequenced here: peripheral blood, sampled 28 days after the second AZD1222 dose. The TCR comes from an adult who received the AZD1222 COVID-19 vaccine. The chain has TRBV27 and TRBJ1-4; D gene ambiguous. CDR3 DNA sequence: TGTGCCAGCCGGCGCGCGGCAGCACCTGCAACTAATGAAAAACTGTTTTTT. It codes for CASRRAAAPATNEKLFF.